The source of this T cell receptor beta chain is a study of identifying expanded T cells in peripheral blood. The CDR3 spans 13 residues. Trimming stripped 4 bases from V and 5 bases from J, with 13 bases between. The V gene's germline CDR1 is SGHNT and CDR2 YYREEE (reference sequence). With regard to this clone: Other DNA sequences in the sample encode the same CDR3.

Profiling relied on immunoSEQ multiplex PCR, and the TCRdb table lists in-frame clones only, not all of them. Seen here are 75,000 to 90,000 clones, 84% observed once, and the top ten hold 18%. The chain combines TRBV5-4 with TRBJ2-7; TRBD1 might be the D (6 bases). The sample comprised blood. The TCR originated in a person aged 18 to 75 in good health. CDR3 amino acids: CASSPGQGNEQYF. CDR3 nucleotides: TGTGCCAGCAGCCCGGGGCAGGGGAACGAGCAGTACTTC.